Listed here is a single T cell receptor (beta chain). The germline gene is not matched at one end of the junction; a read error may be the cause. The data belong to a study of shared clonotypes between healthy human individuals. It was at deep level that the assay was run. The authors loaded 200 ng DNA, some 32,000 T cell genomes, into sorted-subset replicate PCRs. This table comes from immunoSEQ multiplex PCR, and its TCRdb copy is limited to in-frame clones, with some not included. The table records just over 2,000,000 clones, approximately 94% of them present only once. Naive CD8 isolation took CD45RO-negative cells positively selected for CCR7 and excluded terminally differentiated effector memory CD45RA+ cells. Germline V gene sequence: CDR1 SGHAT, CDR2 FQNNGV. The CDR3 is 11 residues long.

This TCR was sampled from a man younger than 35 in good health. The chain is built from TRBV11-2 and TRBJ1-4; a possible D gene is TRBD1 (5 bases). The sequenced sample was naive CD8+ T cells sorted from blood. In DNA form, the CDR3 reads TGTGCCAGCAGCAAGGGACCCGAGGTGATTTTT. Translated: CASSKGPEVIF.